This TCR beta chain stems from a study of blood T cell repertoires in COVID-19. V was clipped by 8 bases and J by 4 bases, with 15 bases between them. The CDR3 is made up of 13 amino acids. Germline values: CDR1 MDHEN, CDR2 SYDVKM. As handled by the study authors: Nucleated cell counts were estimated from reference gene primer amplification. Profiled with immunoSEQ multiplex PCR; TCRdb holds only in-frame clones, not every one. D and trimming were read from the DNA, whereas the V and J calls and clone size are those reported in that table. This sample yields about 410,000 clones, of which around 89% are seen a single time; 1.5% to 1.7% belongs to the top ten.

The sample consisted of peripheral blood. This chain connects TRBV28 to TRBJ2-7, with no clear D. This sequence originates from a woman aged 40 to 55 with COVID-19, enrolled during active disease. The CDR3 nucleotides read TGTGCCAGCCTTACTACTGCCCCGTACGAGCAGTACTTC. Its translation is CASLTTAPYEQYF.